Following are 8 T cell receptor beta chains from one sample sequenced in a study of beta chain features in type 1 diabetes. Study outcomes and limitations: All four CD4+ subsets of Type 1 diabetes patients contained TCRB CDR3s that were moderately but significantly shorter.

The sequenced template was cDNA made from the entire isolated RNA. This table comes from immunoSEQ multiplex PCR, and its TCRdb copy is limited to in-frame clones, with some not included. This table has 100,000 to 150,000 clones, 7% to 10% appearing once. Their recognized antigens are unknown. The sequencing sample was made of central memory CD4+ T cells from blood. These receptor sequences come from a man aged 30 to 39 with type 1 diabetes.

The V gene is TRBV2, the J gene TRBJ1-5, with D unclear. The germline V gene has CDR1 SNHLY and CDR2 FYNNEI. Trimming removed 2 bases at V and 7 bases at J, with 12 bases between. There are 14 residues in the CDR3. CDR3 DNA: TGTGCCAGCAGTGAATTCAGGTGGTCCCAGCCCCAGCATTTT. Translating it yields CASSEFRWSQPQHF.

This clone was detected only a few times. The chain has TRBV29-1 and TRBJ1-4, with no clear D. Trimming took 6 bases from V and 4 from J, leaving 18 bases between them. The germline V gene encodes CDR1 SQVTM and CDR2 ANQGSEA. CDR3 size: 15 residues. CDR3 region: CSVPASGGFNEKLFF. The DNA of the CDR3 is TGCAGCGTACCGGCCTCGGGAGGGTTTAATGAAAAACTGTTTTTT.

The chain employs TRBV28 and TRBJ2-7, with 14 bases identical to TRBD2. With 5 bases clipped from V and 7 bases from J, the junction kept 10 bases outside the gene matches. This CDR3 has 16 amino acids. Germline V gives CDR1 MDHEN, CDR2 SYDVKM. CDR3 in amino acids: CASSHSGTSGGMEQYF. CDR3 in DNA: TGTGCCAGCAGTCATTCCGGGACTAGCGGGGGCATGGAGCAGTACTTC.

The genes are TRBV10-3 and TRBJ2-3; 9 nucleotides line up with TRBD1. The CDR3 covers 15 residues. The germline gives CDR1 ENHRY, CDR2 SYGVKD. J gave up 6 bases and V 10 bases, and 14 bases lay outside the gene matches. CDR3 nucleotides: TGTGCCACCGGGACAGGGTCCGGAGGGGATGATACGCAGTATTTT. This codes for CATGTGSGGDDTQYF.

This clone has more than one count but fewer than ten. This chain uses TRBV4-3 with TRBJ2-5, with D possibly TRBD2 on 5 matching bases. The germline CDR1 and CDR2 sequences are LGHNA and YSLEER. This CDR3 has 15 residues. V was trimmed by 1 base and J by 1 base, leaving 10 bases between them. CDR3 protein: CASSQGTSIQETQYF. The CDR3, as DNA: TGCGCCAGCAGCCAAGGGACTTCAATCCAAGAGACCCAGTACTTC.

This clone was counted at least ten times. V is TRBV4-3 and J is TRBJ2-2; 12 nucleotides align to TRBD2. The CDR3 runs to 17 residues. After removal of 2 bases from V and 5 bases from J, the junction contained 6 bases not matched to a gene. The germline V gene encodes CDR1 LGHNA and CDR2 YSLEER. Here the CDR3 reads CASSQRTSGEGTGELFF. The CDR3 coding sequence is TGCGCCAGCAGCCAACGGACTAGCGGGGAAGGAACCGGGGAGCTGTTTTTT.

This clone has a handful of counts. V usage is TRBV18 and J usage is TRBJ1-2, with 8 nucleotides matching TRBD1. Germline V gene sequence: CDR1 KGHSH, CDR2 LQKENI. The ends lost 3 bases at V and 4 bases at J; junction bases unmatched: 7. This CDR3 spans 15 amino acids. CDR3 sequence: CASSPSDRVGYGYTF. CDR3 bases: TGTGCCAGCTCACCCTCGGACAGGGTAGGCTATGGCTACACCTTC.

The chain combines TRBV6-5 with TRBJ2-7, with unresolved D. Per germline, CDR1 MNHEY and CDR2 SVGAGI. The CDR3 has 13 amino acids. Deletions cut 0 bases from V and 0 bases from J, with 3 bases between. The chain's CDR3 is CASSYSYSYEQYF. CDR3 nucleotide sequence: TGTGCCAGCAGTTACTCGTACTCCTACGAGCAGTACTTC.